Listed below are T cell receptor beta chains from one sample, sequenced in a study of shared clonotypes between healthy human individuals. TCRdb's table, derived via immunoSEQ multiplex PCR, lists solely in-frame clones and lacks some. Here the sample spans over a million clones, nearly 99% being singletons. The sample consisted of naive CD4+ T cells sorted from blood. The receptor source for this set is a man under 40 in good health. Both conserved end residues are part of each CDR3. The order of the fields is CDR3 length, V gene, clone size, J gene, CDR3 protein. Size is stated for part of the rows, as once, few or many counts, or as a class when the clone is expanded.

>14|TRBV28|NA|TRBJ2-1
CASRTSGRGYEQFF
>16|TRBV19|NA|TRBJ1-1
CASSKTGGVWATEAFF
>16|TRBV30|NA|TRBJ2-1
CAWSGRGRSSYNEQFF
>15|TRBV7-2|NA|TRBJ2-1
CASSPSGSSYNEQFF
>14|TRBV6-1|NA|TRBJ1-1
CASSVKTSGTEAFF
>11|TRBV2|NA|TRBJ2-1
CAGQYYNEQFF
>16|TRBV9|NA|TRBJ2-1
CASSVAGTSGMNEQFF
>12|TRBV29-1|NA|TRBJ1-2
CSVEGAVDGYTF
>13|TRBV7-8|NA|TRBJ1-1
CASSLTGYTEAFF
>16|TRBV27|NA|TRBJ1-4
CASSLWTGTSAMKLFF
>15|TRBV5-1|NA|TRBJ2-5
CASTRGASGQETQYF
>13|TRBV7-7|NA|TRBJ2-3
CASSSDNADTQYF
>14|TRBV5-4|NA|TRBJ2-1
CASSLRGSYNEQFF
>16|TRBV10-2|NA|TRBJ1-5
CASSMEGAMINQPQHF
>19|TRBV27|NA|TRBJ2-2
CASSSSGLAGIGGAGELFF
>14|TRBV30|NA|TRBJ1-3
CAWETDSAGNTIYF
>12|TRBV11-2|NA|TRBJ2-1
CASSRTGNEQFF
>12|TRBV11-2|once|TRBJ2-1
CASSLTANEQFF
>14|TRBV2|NA|TRBJ1-2
CASKLTQYNYGYTF
>15|TRBV7-2|NA|TRBJ1-5
CASSFDPRGNQPQHF
>17|TRBV9|NA|TRBJ2-3
CASSPPRGTGVTDTQYF
>15|TRBV5-1|NA|TRBJ2-1
CASSHGQGRANEQFF
>15|TRBV9|NA|TRBJ2-2
CASSQGASFSGELFF
>18|TRBV5-4|NA|TRBJ2-6
CASTGINRPISGANVLTF
>14|TRBV7-7|NA|TRBJ2-1
CASSLERASNEQFF
>14|TRBV11-3|NA|TRBJ1-1
CASSRGDRGTEAFF
>14|TRBV6-5|NA|TRBJ2-1
CASSYSSIYNEQFF
>14|TRBV6-1|NA|TRBJ2-2
CASSGVIPTGELFF
>13|TRBV25-1|once|TRBJ2-7
CASSENLGDEQYF
>13|TRBV18|NA|TRBJ2-2
CASSPVDLGELFF
>17|TRBV5-1|NA|TRBJ2-3
CASSLAAGLRFTDTQYF
>16|TRBV18|NA|TRBJ2-2
CASSPRDRTNTGELFF
>15|TRBV9|NA|TRBJ2-6
CASSATGAGANVLTF
>14|TRBV10-3|NA|TRBJ1-1
CAIGTGQMNTEAFF
>11|TRBV7-9|NA|TRBJ2-1
CGASGYNEQFF
>13|TRBV28|NA|TRBJ1-5
CASKQGGNQPQHF
>15|TRBV7-9|NA|TRBJ2-1
CASSAGTSVYNEQFF
>18|TRBV19|NA|TRBJ1-5
CASSIEGGSTYSNQPQHF
>19|TRBV7-8|NA|TRBJ2-1
CASSLRTSGSFSSYNEQFF
>13|TRBV2|NA|TRBJ1-4
CASSEETGEKLFF